This T cell receptor (beta chain) appears in the sequencing data of a study of blood T cell repertoires in COVID-19. The wider study: The cDNA or gDNA used as material had been derived from T cells, B-cell-depleted T cells, or PBMCs.

This clone showed up just once. Sequencing was performed with immunoSEQ multiplex PCR; in TCRdb, only in-frame clones are kept and a portion is missing. The sample records 100,000 to 150,000 clones, over 80% being singletons. Germline V CDR1 and CDR2: MRHNA, SNTAGT. This CDR3 contains 16 residues. J gave up 4 bases and V 2 bases, and 5 bases lay outside the gene matches. The participants were between about 18 and 89 years old and came from 24 US areas. The chain combines TRBV6-4 with TRBJ2-1, with 10 bases aligning to TRBD2. This sequence was found in a young woman who had recovered from COVID-19. Sequencing was done on a sample of PBMCs or T cells enriched from blood (not recorded which). For the CDR3, the DNA is TGTGCCAGCAGTGACGGGATAGCGGGAGGTTACAATGAGCAGTTCTTC. This encodes CASSDGIAGGYNEQFF.